A single sample is the source of the 9 T cell receptor beta chains below, sequenced in a study of identical twins. A single record per CDR3 protein comes from TCRdb applying MiXCR to the 5' RACE reads. The sample lists about 250,000 distinct CDR3 sequences; more than 12% were seen once. Material: memory (CD45RO+) T cells sorted from blood. These receptors were obtained from a woman aged 18 to 35 in good health.

This clonotype was detected a few times. V is TRBV5-1 and J is TRBJ1-5, with D uncertain. The V end was cut by 0 bases, the J end by 5 bases, with 6 bases between. Per the germline V gene, CDR1 is SGHRS and CDR2 is YFSETQ. CDR3 length: 13 residues. CDR3 residues: CASSLGTDQPQHF. Here the CDR3 DNA reads TGCGCCAGCAGCTTGGGTACCGATCAGCCCCAGCATTTT.

Written as DNA, the CDR3 is TGCAGTGCTAGAGATGTCACTAACTACGAGCAGTACTTC. This encodes CSARDVTNYEQYF. The genes are TRBV20-1 and TRBJ2-7; D gene uncertain. This CDR3 has 13 residues. Per the germline V gene, CDR1 is DFQATT and CDR2 is SNEGSKA (reference sequence). Deletions cut 0 bases from V and 3 bases from J, with 9 bases between.

A few counts support this clonotype. The rearrangement uses TRBV12-3 or TRBV12-4 and TRBJ1-1, with 8 bases that match TRBD1. The length of the CDR3 is 14 residues. J gave up 1 base and V 6 bases, and 4 bases lay outside the gene matches. Written as DNA, the CDR3 is TGTGCCAGCAGATCACAGGGGGGGAACACTGAAGCTTTCTTT. This translates into CASRSQGGNTEAFF.

This clonotype was recorded at least ten times. The chain carries TRBV14 and TRBJ2-1; 8 bases map to TRBD2. The V segment lost 0 bases and the J segment 9 bases; nucleotides outside the gene matches: 7. Germline V gene data show CDR1 as SGHDN and CDR2 as FVKESK. The CDR3 totals 15 residues. CDR3 DNA sequence: TGTGCCAGCAGCCAAGATCGGGCCGCGGGAGGTGAGCAGTTCTTC. Residues: CASSQDRAAGGEQFF.

This clonotype came up many times. V is TRBV5-1 and J is TRBJ1-1; 8 bases align to TRBD1. The CDR3 loop spans 14 amino acids. V lost 3 bases and J lost 5; bases outside the gene matches: 6. Germline V gene lookup returns CDR1 SGHRS and CDR2 YFSETQ. The CDR3 protein is CASSYTGGETEAFF. CDR3 DNA: TGCGCCAGCAGCTATACAGGGGGGGAAACTGAAGCTTTCTTT.

This clonotype showed up just a few times. The chain recombines TRBV5-5 with TRBJ1-4; weak D call: TRBD1 (5 bases). V lost 0 bases to trimming and J lost 7 bases, with 16 bases between them. Germline CDR1 SGHKS, CDR2 YYEKEE (reference sequence). The CDR3 sequence is 16 residues long. DNA of the CDR3: TGTGCCAGCAGCTTGGTTCGGGGGGACGTCGGTGAAAAACTGTTTTTT. Protein sequence: CASSLVRGDVGEKLFF.

This clonotype was picked up many times. The chain employs TRBV5-1 and TRBJ2-2, with TRBD2 matching 9 bases. Germline V lookup: CDR1 SGHRS, CDR2 YFSETQ. V lost 2 bases, J lost 6 bases, and 11 bases stayed unmatched. The CDR3 has 17 amino acids. DNA of the CDR3: TGCGCCAGCAGCTTCGAGGATAGCGGGAGAAACGCCGGGGAGCTGTTTTTT. Its protein product is CASSFEDSGRNAGELFF.

J is TRBJ2-7 and V is TRBV12-3 or TRBV12-4; D is perhaps TRBD1 (5 bases). The CDR3 length is 14 residues. Trimming left V 4 bases short and J 1 base short, with 11 bases between. The CDR3 sequence: CASSSVQGSYEQYF. The CDR3 bases are TGTGCCAGCAGTTCGGTCCAGGGTTCCTACGAGCAGTACTTC.

The V call is TRBV11-2, the J call TRBJ1-2; D call uncertain. Germline lookup yields CDR1 SGHAT and CDR2 FQNNGV. The CDR3 length is 14 residues. V was shortened by 5 bases and J by 7 bases, with 17 bases between the two germline ends. The CDR3 is CASSPSFSRVGYTF. CDR3 nucleotides: TGTGCCAGCAGCCCCTCCTTTTCCCGGGTTGGCTACACCTTC.